The 17 T cell receptor beta chains in this list originate from one sample, sequenced in a study of human T cells and chemical hapten exposure. Specified time point: pre-sensitization, week 0. Treatment indicated: therapeutic diphenylcyclopropenone sensitization with weekly scalp DPC. TCRdb analysed the RACE reads with MiXCR anew, one entry per CDR3 protein. The sample has 250,000 or so distinct CDR3 sequences, about 9% seen once; the top ten hold roughly 2.5%. Sequenced here: whole blood, sampled in connection with sensitization to the hapten diphenylcyclopropenone (DPC). The receptors here all came from a woman aged 40 to 55 with alopecia areata. Some clones in this sample may be carry-over from other donors' samples.

This clonotype was counted between two and nine times. The V gene is TRBV7-2, the J gene TRBJ1-4; weak D call: TRBD1 (6 bases). The ends were cut back, 7 bases at V and 1 base at J, with 7 bases in the middle. This CDR3 has 13 amino acids. From germline, CDR1 is SGHTA and CDR2 FQGNSA. The CDR3 reads CASTRGTNEKLFF. The CDR3 region has the DNA TGTGCCAGCACCAGGGGAACTAATGAAAAACTGTTTTTT.

This clonotype was recorded many times. The V gene is TRBV27, the J gene TRBJ1-2; D remains ambiguous. The ends were cut back, 0 bases at V and 0 bases at J, with 11 bases in the middle. This CDR3 has 16 residues. Germline values: CDR1 MNHEY, CDR2 SMNVEV (reference sequence). CDR3 residues: CASSLSWGRPNYGYTF. DNA of the CDR3: TGTGCCAGCAGTTTATCGTGGGGTCGGCCTAACTATGGCTACACCTTC.

This clonotype was counted between two and nine times. V and J are TRBV20-1 and TRBJ2-1; the D gene could be TRBD1 or TRBD2 (5 bases each). The V end was cut by 3 bases, the J end by 0 bases, with 18 bases between. Germline CDR1 and CDR2: DFQATT and SNEGSKA (reference sequence). This CDR3 is 17 amino acids long. CDR3 protein: CSARPPGRVLSYNEQFF. In nucleotides, the CDR3 is TGCAGTGCTAGGCCTCCGGGACGAGTGCTCTCCTACAATGAGCAGTTCTTC.

This clonotype was seen more than once but under ten times. V usage is TRBV6-5 and J usage is TRBJ2-4; no definite D call. This CDR3 is 16 amino acids long. V lost 2 bases and J lost 0, with 11 bases in between. Germline V gene data show CDR1 as MNHEY and CDR2 as SVGAGI. CDR3 in DNA: TGTGCCAGCAGTTACGGCCGGAACCCAGCCAAAAACATTCAGTACTTC. Translated: CASSYGRNPAKNIQYF.

This sequence joins TRBV5-1 and TRBJ2-1, with TRBD2 matching over 10 bases. This CDR3 region has 16 residues. Germline loops: CDR1 SGHRS, CDR2 YFSETQ. Trimming removed 3 bases from V and 3 bases from J; junction bases left unmatched: 6. CDR3 in amino acids: CASSSIAGGIYNEQFF. In DNA, the CDR3 is TGCGCCAGCAGCTCCATAGCGGGAGGAATCTACAATGAGCAGTTCTTC.

This clonotype was detected only a few times. The gene calls are TRBV20-1 and TRBJ2-7, with 14 bases lining up with TRBD2. The CDR3 contains 14 residues. CDR1 and CDR2 (germline): DFQATT, SNEGSKA (reference sequence). Germline trimming cut 6 bases from V and 4 bases from J; bases unmatched to any gene: 5. CDR3: CSALRTSGRYEQYF. The CDR3 DNA reads TGCAGTGCCTTACGGACTAGCGGGAGGTACGAGCAGTACTTC.

This clonotype was seen only a few times. J is TRBJ2-1 and V is TRBV7-8, with TRBD1 identical over 9 bases. Trimming cost V 5 bases and J 3 bases; bases outside gene matches: 5. Germline V gene data show CDR1 as SGHVS and CDR2 as FQNEAQ. This CDR3 is 15 amino acids long. CDR3 coding DNA: TGTGCCAGCAGCCACGGGACAGGGTTCTACAATGAGCAGTTCTTC. Amino acid sequence: CASSHGTGFYNEQFF.

This clonotype was counted a few times. CDR3 amino acids: CATKEGQASNQPQHF. The DNA of the CDR3 is TGTGCCACTAAGGAGGGACAGGCATCCAATCAGCCCCAGCATTTT. The chain combines TRBV6-2 or TRBV6-3 with TRBJ1-5; 8 nucleotides align to TRBD1. V was clipped by 10 bases and J by 3 bases; unmatched bases: 11. This CDR3 contains 15 residues. The V gene's germline CDR1 is MNHEY and CDR2 SVGEGT.

This clonotype was seen more than once but under ten times. This chain uses TRBV4-2 with TRBJ1-5; D is unclear. Germline CDR1 is LGHNA and CDR2 is YNFKEQ. The V and J ends lost 0 bases and 7 bases respectively, with 13 bases between them. This CDR3 is built from 15 residues. The CDR3 DNA reads TGTGCCAGCAGCCAAGATGGGCAACCAAACCAGCCCCAGCATTTT. This encodes CASSQDGQPNQPQHF.

This clonotype was observed a few times. The rearrangement joins TRBV7-2 to TRBJ2-5; perhaps D is TRBD1 or TRBD2 (5 bases each). The ends were cut back, 6 bases at V and 5 bases at J, with 16 bases in the middle. The CDR3 loop spans 14 amino acids. The germline V gene encodes CDR1 SGHTA and CDR2 FQGNSA. The DNA of the CDR3 is TGTGCCAGCAGATCCGGGACCAGAGGCGAGACCCAGTACTTC. Translated, it gives CASRSGTRGETQYF.

In this sample, this clonotype turned up many times. This chain connects TRBV11-2 to TRBJ2-5; D ambiguous. CDR1 SGHAT and CDR2 FQNNGV come from the germline V gene. The CDR3 covers 12 residues. V gave up 2 bases and J gave up 5 bases, with 6 bases separating them. CDR3: CASSLSRETQYF. CDR3 in DNA: TGTGCCAGCAGCTTAAGTCGGGAGACCCAGTACTTC.

This clonotype showed up just a few times. The J gene is TRBJ1-1, the V gene TRBV20-1; D is unresolved. The CDR3 spans 12 residues. V was shortened by 0 bases and J by 11 bases, with 13 bases between the two germline ends. Germline V CDR1 and CDR2: DFQATT, SNEGSKA (reference sequence). The CDR3: CSARDGQTGAFF. Written as DNA, the CDR3 is TGCAGTGCTAGAGATGGGCAAACCGGGGCTTTCTTT.

The chain couples TRBV7-6 to TRBJ2-3; TRBD1 is a possible D gene (6 bases). V lost 5 bases, J lost 4 bases, and 19 bases lay in between. The CDR3 length is 16 residues. Per the germline V gene, CDR1 is SGHVS and CDR2 is FNYEAQ. CDR3 coding DNA: TGTGCCAGCAGCGCGCTACAGGGTCGGTGGGCAGATACGCAGTATTTT. This gives the protein CASSALQGRWADTQYF.

This clonotype appeared a few times. The chain employs TRBV7-2 and TRBJ1-3, with 7 nucleotides matching TRBD1. V gave up 5 bases and J gave up 3 bases; unmatched junction bases: 10. Germline V gene sequence: CDR1 SGHTA, CDR2 FQGNSA. The CDR3 consists of 16 residues. The CDR3 is CASSISGTDFGNTIYF. The CDR3 DNA reads TGTGCCAGCAGCATCTCCGGGACAGACTTTGGAAACACCATATATTTT.

This chain joins TRBV20-1 and TRBJ1-4, with D possibly matching TRBD1 (6 bases). Germline V gene data show CDR1 as DFQATT and CDR2 as SNEGSKA (reference sequence). The CDR3 runs 15 residues. V was clipped by 0 bases and J by 7 bases, with 15 bases between them. This CDR3 is CSARDNRELGEKLFF. In DNA, the CDR3 is TGCAGTGCTAGAGACAACAGGGAGTTAGGTGAAAAACTGTTTTTT.

The J gene is TRBJ2-1, the V gene TRBV29-1, with 7 bases identical to TRBD2. Germline-derived CDR1 and CDR2 are SQVTM and ANQGSEA. V shed 6 bases and J 2 bases; nucleotides not matched to a gene: 7. There are 14 residues in the CDR3. The CDR3 protein is CSVLKSGTYNEQFF. CDR3 DNA: TGCAGCGTCCTAAAGAGCGGGACCTACAATGAGCAGTTCTTC.

This clonotype was counted between two and nine times. The chain joins TRBV28 to TRBJ2-1, with 10 bases that match TRBD1. Germline V lookup: CDR1 MDHEN, CDR2 SYDVKM. V lost 2 bases to trimming and J lost 10 bases; unmatched junction nucleotides: 11. The CDR3 extends over 16 amino acids. CDR3 residues: CASSLPPGQGFKEQFF. Here the CDR3 DNA reads TGTGCCAGCAGTTTACCGCCGGGACAGGGGTTCAAGGAGCAGTTCTTC.